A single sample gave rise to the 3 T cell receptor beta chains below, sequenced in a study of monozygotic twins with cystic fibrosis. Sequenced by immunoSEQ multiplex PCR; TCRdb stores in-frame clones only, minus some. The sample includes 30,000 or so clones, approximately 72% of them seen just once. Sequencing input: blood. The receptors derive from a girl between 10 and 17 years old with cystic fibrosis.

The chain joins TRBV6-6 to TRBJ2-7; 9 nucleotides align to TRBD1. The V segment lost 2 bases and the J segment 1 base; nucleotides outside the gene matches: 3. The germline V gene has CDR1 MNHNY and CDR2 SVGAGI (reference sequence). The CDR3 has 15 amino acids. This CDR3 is CASSYGTGNSYEQYF. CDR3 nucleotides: TGTGCCAGCAGTTACGGGACAGGGAATTCCTACGAGCAGTACTTC.

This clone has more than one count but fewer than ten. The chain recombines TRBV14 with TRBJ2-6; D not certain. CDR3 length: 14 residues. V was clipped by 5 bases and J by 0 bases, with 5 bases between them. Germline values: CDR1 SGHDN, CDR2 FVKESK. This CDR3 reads CASSVFSGANVLTF. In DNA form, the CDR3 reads TGTGCCAGCAGCGTCTTCTCTGGGGCCAACGTCCTGACTTTC. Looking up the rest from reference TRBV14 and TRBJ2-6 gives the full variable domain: EAGVTQFPSHSVIEKGQTVTLRCDPISGHDNLYWYRRVMGKEIKFLLHFVKESKQDESGMPNNRFLAERTGGTYSTLKVQPAELEDSGVYFCASSVFSGANVLTFGAGSRLTVL.

The CDR3 sequence is CASSLIQDNYGYTF. The CDR3 DNA reads as TGTGCCAGCAGCTTGATTCAGGACAACTATGGCTACACCTTC. J is TRBJ1-2 and V is TRBV5-5; no firm D call. Germline V gene sequence: CDR1 SGHKS, CDR2 YYEKEE (reference sequence). The V gene lost 1 base and the J gene lost 2 bases, with 9 bases spanning the gap. The CDR3 length is 14 residues.